One T cell receptor (beta chain) is described in this entry. Its matching antigen is unknown. The source of the sample is a study of cytomegalovirus exposure and HLA in healthy donors. For the study at large: The roughly 130 validation repertoires used the same platform as the 550 to 700 first-cohort repertoires (as reported by a later analysis). The study's findings and limits: Both high specificity and high sensitivity reportedly marked the classifier's diagnosis of cytomegalovirus status. Associated with cytomegalovirus, according to the listing, were around 160 TCR beta chains. Many donors carried some public TCRs, although rarity characterized most TCR sequences.

Using immunoSEQ multiplex PCR, the repertoire was profiled, and TCRdb retains in-frame clones only, with some absent. The sample carries about 260,000 clones, around 90% recorded once. Germline loops: CDR1 MNHEY, CDR2 SMNVEV (reference sequence). Germline trimming cut 5 bases from V and 6 bases from J; bases unmatched to any gene: 8. The CDR3 has 14 amino acids. The J gene is TRBJ2-7, the V gene TRBV27; 9 nucleotides agree with TRBD1. The source of this sequence is a woman under 40 in good health and CMV-seronegative. The sequenced material came from PBMCs. CDR3 coding DNA: TGTGCCAGCAGTCTCCCGGGACAGGGTTCCGAGCAGTACTTC. It codes for CASSLPGQGSEQYF.